The 32 T cell receptor beta chains below all came from one sample that was sequenced in a study of shared clonotypes between healthy human individuals. The repertoire was sequenced with immunoSEQ multiplex PCR; TCRdb's copy has only in-frame clones and lacks some. The sample holds some 2 million clones, roughly 96% seen once. What was sequenced was naive CD4+ T cells sorted from blood. Subset of the sample: CD45RA+ positively selected. The receptors derive from a man between 18 and 29 years old in good health.

V is TRBV2 and J is TRBJ1-1; D unclear. The CDR3 sequence is 12 residues long. The V gene's germline CDR1 is SNHLY and CDR2 FYNNEI. Trimming cost V 1 base and J 7 bases, with 7 bases left between them. The CDR3, as DNA: TGTGCCAGCAGTGAAGGAGCAGGTGAAGCTTTCTTT. Translated, it gives CASSEGAGEAFF.

This clone is a singleton in its sample. The gene calls are TRBV6-5 and TRBJ1-1; 11 bases are a match to TRBD1. CDR3 length: 15 amino acids. CDR1 and CDR2 (germline): MNHEY, SVGAGI. With V trimmed by 5 bases and J by 7 bases, 9 bases remained unmatched. The CDR3 sequence: CASSIHRDRGYEAFF. CDR3 nucleotides: TGTGCCAGCAGTATCCACCGGGACAGGGGGTATGAAGCTTTCTTT.

The sample holds many counts of this clone. This sample includes further DNA sequences coding for the same CDR3. This chain joins TRBV28 and TRBJ2-6; the D is unclear. Germline V gene lookup returns CDR1 MDHEN and CDR2 SYDVKM. The CDR3 extends over 13 amino acids. Trimming took 1 base from V and 4 from J, leaving 2 bases between them. DNA of the CDR3: TGTGCCAGCAGTTTATCAGGGGCCAACGTCCTGACTTTC. It specifies CASSLSGANVLTF. Variable domain in full (rest from reference TRBV28 and TRBJ2-6): DVKVTQSSRYLVKRTGEKVFLECVQDMDHENMFWYRQDPGLGLRLIYFSYDVKMKEKGDIPEGYSVSREKKERFSLILESASTNQTSMYLCASSLSGANVLTFGAGSRLTVL.

The rearrangement joins TRBV29-1 to TRBJ1-1, with D possibly matching TRBD1 (6 bases). The CDR3 consists of 13 residues. Trimming removed 3 bases from V and 4 bases from J, with 12 bases in between. Germline V CDR1 and CDR2: SQVTM, ANQGSEA. The CDR3 nucleotides are TGCAGCGTTGATGAGGGGGGCAGCACTGAAGCTTTCTTT. It is translated as CSVDEGGSTEAFF.

This clone was seen only a few times. The chain carries TRBV7-2 and TRBJ1-5; D ambiguous. Germline CDR1 reads SGHTA; CDR2 reads FQGNSA. The CDR3 runs 13 residues. Trimming removed 3 bases from V and 9 bases from J, with 12 bases in between. The CDR3 is CASSFGQVSPQHF. CDR3 DNA sequence: TGTGCCAGCAGCTTCGGCCAGGTTTCGCCCCAGCATTTT.

The genes are TRBV7-9 and TRBJ1-5, with D unclear. Germline CDR1 is SEHNR and CDR2 is FQNEAQ (reference sequence). The germline V and J ends were trimmed by 4 bases and 11 bases, with 12 bases remaining between them. This CDR3 contains 12 residues. CDR3 region: CASSSASTAQHF. CDR3 nucleotide sequence: TGTGCCAGCAGCTCGGCCTCGACGGCCCAGCATTTT. Filled out from reference TRBV7-9 and TRBJ1-5, the complete variable domain reads DTGVSQNPRHKITKRGQNVTFRCDPISEHNRLYWYRQTLGQGPEFLTYFQNEAQLEKSRLLSDRFSAERPKGSFSTLEIQRTEQGDSAMYLCASSSASTAQHFGDGTRLSIL.

V usage is TRBV6-1 and J usage is TRBJ2-7; D gene unclear. CDR1 and CDR2 from the germline V gene are MNHNS and SASEGT. The CDR3 contains 13 residues. The V gene lost 7 bases and the J gene lost 3 bases, with 13 bases spanning the gap. The CDR3, as DNA: TGTGCCAGCAAACAACAGATTCTCTACGAGCAGTACTTC. This encodes CASKQQILYEQYF.

The chain is built from TRBV11-2 and TRBJ2-7; the D gene is possibly TRBD2 (6 bases). There are 15 residues in the CDR3. V was shortened by 2 bases and J by 2 bases, with 13 bases between the two germline ends. Germline CDR1 SGHAT, CDR2 FQNNGV. CDR3 loop: CASSLITGAAYEQYF. The CDR3 nucleotides read TGTGCCAGCAGCTTAATAACGGGAGCCGCCTACGAGCAGTACTTC.

The CDR3 coding sequence is TGTGCCAGCAGTGCTGGACTAGCGGGAGGAATCTACGAGCAGTACTTC. Its translation is CASSAGLAGGIYEQYF. The chain employs TRBV2 and TRBJ2-7; 14 positions agree with TRBD2. CDR3 length: 16 residues. The ends lost 4 bases at V and 3 bases at J; junction bases unmatched: 5. The germline V gene has CDR1 SNHLY and CDR2 FYNNEI.

The J gene is TRBJ2-5, the V gene TRBV5-1; 9 bases are shared with TRBD1. Germline CDR1 and CDR2: SGHRS and YFSETQ. J was trimmed by 5 bases and V by 3 bases; bases with no gene match: 5. The length of the CDR3 is 14 residues. CDR3 DNA: TGCGCCAGCAGCTGGGGACAGGGCGTGGAGACCCAGTACTTC. Translating gives CASSWGQGVETQYF.

The chain has TRBV18 and TRBJ1-4; a possible D gene is TRBD1 (5 bases). V gave up 5 bases and J gave up 7 bases, with 20 bases separating them. Germline V CDR1 and CDR2: KGHSH, LQKENI. CDR3 length: 16 residues. In nucleotides, the CDR3 is TGTGCCAGCTCATCAATCGCGGCGGGGGTCTTTGAAAAACTGTTTTTT. Translated: CASSSIAAGVFEKLFF.

The genes are TRBV30 and TRBJ2-5, with D tentatively TRBD1 (5 bases). Germline CDR1 GTSNPN, CDR2 SVGIG (reference sequence). The CDR3 is 13 amino acids. V lost 3 bases, J lost 0 bases, and 8 bases lay in between. The CDR3 DNA follows: TGTGCCTGGAGCAAACAGGACCAAGAGACCCAGTACTTC. Translation: CAWSKQDQETQYF.

The rearrangement joins TRBV9 to TRBJ2-5; 11 bases are shared with TRBD2. Germline CDR1 reads SGDLS; CDR2 reads YYNGEE. The CDR3 covers 15 residues. J was trimmed by 5 bases and V by 3 bases; bases with no gene match: 6. The CDR3 DNA follows: TGTGCCAGCAGCGCTACTAGCGGGAGAATTGAGACCCAGTACTTC. Translating gives CASSATSGRIETQYF. Full variable domain (outside the CDR3, taken from reference TRBV9 and TRBJ2-5): DSGVTQTPKHLITATGQRVTLRCSPRSGDLSVYWYQQSLDQGLQFLIQYYNGEERAKGNILERFSAQQFPDLHSELNLSSLELGDSALYFCASSATSGRIETQYFGPGTRLLVL.

This rearrangement joins TRBV30 to TRBJ2-1, with 12 bases aligning to TRBD2. Germline CDR1 and CDR2: GTSNPN and SVGIG (reference sequence). J gave up 7 bases and V 8 bases, and 9 bases lay outside the gene matches. This CDR3 comprises 14 residues. The CDR3 protein is CALPTSGRNNEQFF. The CDR3 bases are TGTGCCCTCCCGACTAGCGGGAGAAATAATGAGCAGTTCTTC. Filled out from reference TRBV30 and TRBJ2-1, the complete variable domain reads SQTIHQWPATLVQPVGSPLSLECTVEGTSNPNLYWYRQAAGRGLQLLFYSVGIGQISSEVPQNLSASRPQDRQFILSSKKLLLSDSGFYLCALPTSGRNNEQFFGPGTRLTVL.

The chain links TRBV9 to TRBJ1-4; TRBD1 aligns across 7 bases. Germline values: CDR1 SGDLS, CDR2 YYNGEE. After removal of 0 bases from V and 8 bases from J, the junction contained 10 bases not matched to a gene. The CDR3 has 16 residues. Here the CDR3 DNA reads TGTGCCAGCAGCGTAGGAGGAGGGGGCTCAAGGGAAAAACTGTTTTTT. Translating it yields CASSVGGGGSREKLFF.

V and J are TRBV6-6 and TRBJ1-1; D possibly corresponds to TRBD1 (6 bases). V was trimmed by 5 bases and J by 1 base, leaving 8 bases between them. Germline V gene lookup returns CDR1 MNHNY and CDR2 SVGAGI (reference sequence). This CDR3 region has 13 residues. CDR3 nucleotides: TGTGCCAGCAGTGGACAGAAGAACACTGAAGCTTTCTTT. This codes for CASSGQKNTEAFF.

For this clone: Other DNA sequences of this sample code for an identical CDR3. The chain couples TRBV30 to TRBJ2-1, with D possibly TRBD2 on 6 matching bases. The CDR3 contains 14 residues. Germline lookup yields CDR1 GTSNPN and CDR2 SVGIG (reference sequence). Trimming removed 0 bases from V and 3 bases from J, with 9 bases in between. The CDR3 here is CAWSVLAGYNEQFF. As DNA, the CDR3 is TGTGCCTGGAGTGTACTAGCCGGCTACAATGAGCAGTTCTTC.

The V and J genes are TRBV5-1 and TRBJ2-5, with D perhaps TRBD2 (5 bases). Germline CDR1 reads SGHRS; CDR2 reads YFSETQ. The V and J ends lost 3 bases and 5 bases respectively, with 11 bases between them. The CDR3 has 13 residues. CDR3 DNA: TGCGCCAGCAGCTCGAGGGTGTTGGAGACCCAGTACTTC. It specifies CASSSRVLETQYF.

CDR3 nucleotide sequence: TGCGCCAGCAGTGAGCTGTCGGGGGGCGCGAATGAGCAGTTCTTC. Residues: CASSELSGGANEQFF. V is TRBV10-1 and J is TRBJ2-1; a weak D match, TRBD2 (7 bases). V was trimmed by 2 bases and J by 7 bases, leaving 15 bases between them. Germline-derived CDR1 and CDR2 are WNHNN and SYGVQD (reference sequence). This CDR3 comprises 15 residues.

This chain links TRBV19 with TRBJ2-7; maybe TRBD1 (6 bases). Germline assignment: CDR1 LNHDA and CDR2 SQIVND (reference sequence). Trimming took 4 bases from V and 5 from J, leaving 12 bases between them. CDR3 size: 13 residues. In DNA form, the CDR3 reads TGTGCCAGTAGTACAGGGGTAGTAAACGAGCAGTACTTC. Translation gives CASSTGVVNEQYF.

This chain joins TRBV27 and TRBJ2-1; tentative D call: TRBD1 (5 bases). V gave up 3 bases and J gave up 3 bases, with 12 bases separating them. This CDR3 is 15 amino acids long. From germline, CDR1 is MNHEY and CDR2 SMNVEV (reference sequence). The CDR3 protein is CASSLWQGLYNEQFF. The CDR3 DNA reads TGTGCCAGCAGTTTGTGGCAGGGTCTCTACAATGAGCAGTTCTTC.

The chain links TRBV19 to TRBJ1-2; D is undetermined. Germline lookup yields CDR1 LNHDA and CDR2 SQIVND (reference sequence). Trimming stripped 7 bases from V and 6 bases from J, with 15 bases between. There are 13 residues in the CDR3. This CDR3 reads CASTPLGGNGYTF. The CDR3 DNA reads as TGTGCCAGTACCCCCCTGGGAGGGAATGGCTACACCTTC.

On this clone itself: Other DNA sequences from this sample encode an identical CDR3 as well. The rearrangement uses TRBV29-1 and TRBJ1-5; TRBD1 might be the D (6 bases). Trimming removed 6 bases from V and 6 bases from J, with 12 bases in between. CDR1 and CDR2 (germline): SQVTM, ANQGSEA. The CDR3 is 12 amino acids. The CDR3 nucleotides are TGCAGCGTGGGGGGCGGCGGTCAGCCCCAGCATTTT. Translated: CSVGGGGQPQHF. The complete variable domain, with remaining parts taken from reference TRBV29-1 and TRBJ1-5, reads SAVISQKPSRDICQRGTSLTIQCQVDSQVTMMFWYRQQPGQSLTLIATANQGSEATYESGFVIDKFPISRPNLTFSTLTVSNMSPEDSSIYLCSVGGGGQPQHFGDGTRLSIL.

This chain joins TRBV4-3 and TRBJ1-2, with D uncertain. Looked up from germline, CDR1 is LGHNA and CDR2 is YSLEER. The CDR3 sequence is 13 residues long. Trimming pared 1 base from V and 5 bases from J, leaving 8 bases between. CDR3 coding DNA: TGCGCCAGCAGCCAAGGCTGGGAATATGGCTACACCTTC. The encoded protein is CASSQGWEYGYTF.

This clone was detected once. This chain connects TRBV5-4 to TRBJ2-5, with 9 bases matching TRBD2. The CDR3 covers 14 residues. V trimming: 4 bases; J trimming: 5 bases; junction bases outside the gene matches: 6. Germline-derived CDR1 and CDR2 are SGHNT and YYREEE (reference sequence). CDR3 nucleotides: TGTGCCAGCAGCGCGGGACTAGCTAGGGAGACCCAGTACTTC. Translation: CASSAGLARETQYF.

A remark on this clone: Other DNA variants within this sample encode the same CDR3. This chain links TRBV19 with TRBJ2-3; 8 bases are a match to TRBD2. V gave up 6 bases and J gave up 3 bases; unmatched junction bases: 2. Germline CDR1 and CDR2: LNHDA and SQIVND (reference sequence). The CDR3 extends over 13 amino acids. This CDR3 reads CASSPGGTDTQYF. The CDR3 DNA follows: TGTGCCAGTAGCCCGGGAGGGACAGATACGCAGTATTTT.

V gene TRBV6-1 combines with J gene TRBJ1-6, with TRBD1 matching over 7 bases. J gave up 10 bases and V 8 bases, and 8 bases lay outside the gene matches. In germline, CDR1 is MNHNS, CDR2 SASEGT. This CDR3 has 13 amino acids. The CDR3 region is CASWTGTGSPLHF. The CDR3 DNA reads as TGTGCCAGCTGGACAGGCACGGGATCACCCCTCCACTTT.

The chain joins TRBV7-2 to TRBJ1-2; no reliable D call. This CDR3 spans 14 amino acids. Germline assignment: CDR1 SGHTA and CDR2 FQGNSA. Trimming removed 1 base at V and 5 bases at J, with 11 bases between. The CDR3 DNA reads as TGTGCCAGCAGCTTAGATAAGGGCCTTTATGGCTACACCTTC. Translation gives CASSLDKGLYGYTF. The full variable domain, completed using reference TRBV7-2 and TRBJ1-2, is GAGVSQSPSNKVTEKGKDVELRCDPISGHTALYWYRQSLGQGLEFLIYFQGNSAPDKSGLPSDRFSAERTGGSVSTLTIQRTQQEDSAVYLCASSLDKGLYGYTFGSGTRLTVV.

The chain is built from TRBV5-4 and TRBJ1-1; maybe TRBD1 (5 bases). The CDR3 loop spans 14 amino acids. CDR1 is SGHNT and CDR2 is YYREEE in the germline V gene (reference sequence). With 5 bases removed from V and 2 bases from J, the gap between germline ends came to 13 bases. As DNA, the CDR3 is TGTGCCAGCAGATATCAGGGCCTTAACACTGAAGCTTTCTTT. Translation: CASRYQGLNTEAFF.

The gene calls are TRBV18 and TRBJ2-6, with TRBD1 identical over 7 bases. Germline-derived CDR1 and CDR2 are KGHSH and LQKENI. J was trimmed by 3 bases and V by 1 base; bases with no gene match: 6. The CDR3 runs to 17 residues. The CDR3 protein is CASSPQGAFGGANVLTF. The CDR3 nucleotides read TGTGCCAGCTCACCACAGGGGGCCTTCGGTGGGGCCAACGTCCTGACTTTC.

This sequence joins TRBV29-1 and TRBJ1-3, with D possibly TRBD1 on 5 matching bases. Germline CDR1 is SQVTM and CDR2 is ANQGSEA. The CDR3 spans 17 residues. V lost 0 bases to trimming and J lost 0 bases, with 15 bases between them. In nucleotides, the CDR3 is TGCAGCGTTGAAGAATGGGAGGGGAGGCTCTCTGGAAACACCATATATTTT. Amino acid sequence: CSVEEWEGRLSGNTIYF.

V gene TRBV2 combines with J gene TRBJ1-1; D is undetermined. This CDR3 has 14 amino acids. V was trimmed by 5 bases and J by 6 bases, leaving 16 bases between them. From germline, CDR1 is SNHLY and CDR2 FYNNEI. The DNA of the CDR3 is TGTGCCAGCAGTCCTGATGGAGGTCTCGCTGAAGCTTTCTTT. It yields the protein CASSPDGGLAEAFF.